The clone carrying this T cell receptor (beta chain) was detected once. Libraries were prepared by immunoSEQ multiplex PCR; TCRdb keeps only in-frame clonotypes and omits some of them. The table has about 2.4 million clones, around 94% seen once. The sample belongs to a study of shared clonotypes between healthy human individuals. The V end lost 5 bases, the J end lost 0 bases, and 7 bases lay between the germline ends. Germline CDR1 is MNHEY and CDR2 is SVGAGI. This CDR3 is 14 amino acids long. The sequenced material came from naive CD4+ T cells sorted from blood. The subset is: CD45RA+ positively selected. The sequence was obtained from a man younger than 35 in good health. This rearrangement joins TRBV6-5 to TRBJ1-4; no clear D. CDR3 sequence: CASSDTSTNEKLFF. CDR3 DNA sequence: TGTGCCAGCAGTGACACTTCAACTAATGAAAAACTGTTTTTT.